The clone carrying this TCR beta chain was observed once. PCR employed 60 Vbeta and 13 Jbeta primers. Generated by immunoSEQ multiplex PCR, the TCRdb table keeps only in-frame clones and is missing some. The table shows 100,000 to 150,000 clones, with approximately 82% occurring only once. V was clipped by 4 bases and J by 8 bases, with 32 bases between them. The germline gives CDR1 MGHRA, CDR2 YSYEKL. The CDR3 extends over 19 amino acids. The data belong to a study of cytomegalovirus exposure and HLA in healthy donors. This clonotype was obtained from a man aged 45-65 years in good health and CMV-seronegative. This chain connects TRBV4-1 to TRBJ1-2, with TRBD1 as a possible D gene (6 bases). Sample: PBMCs. The CDR3 spells CASSLDLPGGRGVVRGYTF. DNA for the CDR3: TGCGCCAGCAGCCTCGACCTCCCCGGTGGCAGGGGAGTCGTTCGGGGCTACACCTTC.